This TCR beta chain comes out of a study of cytomegalovirus exposure and HLA in healthy donors. Libraries were prepared by immunoSEQ multiplex PCR; TCRdb keeps only in-frame clonotypes and omits some of them. The table lists 250,000 or so clones, roughly 87% of them singletons. The sequenced sample was PBMCs. This sequence originates from a man aged 18 to 35 in good health and CMV-seropositive.

The CDR3 DNA is TGCAGCGTTGGGGGCGGAGCGACTGAAGCTTTCTTT. Translation gives CSVGGGATEAFF. This chain joins TRBV29-1 and TRBJ1-1; D possibly corresponds to TRBD1 (5 bases). V was pared by 4 bases and J by 5 bases, with 11 bases between. The CDR3 is made up of 12 amino acids. Germline lookup yields CDR1 SQVTM and CDR2 ANQGSEA.